This T cell receptor beta chain was retrieved from a study of memory CD4+ T cells and cytomegalovirus serostatus. Single viable CD3+CD4+CD8-CD45RO+ cells were sorted as the memory CD4+ T cells. CD4+ T cells were isolated by positive magnetic selection. As concerns this clone: Its matching antigen is unknown.

Findings and caveats of the study: CD4+ memory repertoires contained about two fifths of the 164 reported CMV TCRbeta sequences. CMV serostatus prediction reached median AUC approximately 0.95, or 0.91 with US-trained model.

There are 14 residues in the CDR3. Germline lookup yields CDR1 ENHRY and CDR2 SYGVKD. Trimming took 7 bases from V and 1 from J, leaving 13 bases between them. Generated by immunoSEQ multiplex PCR, the TCRdb table keeps only in-frame clones and is missing some. Seen here are roughly 50,000 clones, under 80% observed once, and the top ten hold 0.75% to 0.85%. Sequencing input: memory CD4+ T cells from blood. This chain uses TRBV10-3 with TRBJ1-1, with D hard to call. The TCR was taken from an adult in good health and CMV-seronegative. The CDR3 DNA is TGTGCCATCAAGGTCGGAGGGTCGAACACTGAAGCTTTCTTT. Amino acids: CAIKVGGSNTEAFF.